This T cell receptor (beta chain) derives from a study of blood T cell repertoires in COVID-19. Study at large: Acute and convalescent COVID-19 specimens originated in the United States, Italy and Spain. PBMCs, B-cell-depleted T cells, or T cells provided the cDNA or gDNA that made up the material.

J was trimmed by 5 bases and V by 0 bases; bases with no gene match: 8. CDR3 length: 17 amino acids. Germline assignment: CDR1 SGHRS and CDR2 YFSETQ. In the authors' methods: Amplification with reference gene primers provided the estimates of nucleated cell counts. Sequenced by immunoSEQ multiplex PCR; TCRdb stores in-frame clones only, minus some. The DNA was the basis for D and trimming; V, J and clone size are from that table. This table has some 340,000 clones, about 83% appearing once. This TCR was sampled from a man aged 25 to 40 with active or convalescent COVID-19. The sequenced sample consisted of peripheral blood. V and J are TRBV5-1 and TRBJ2-5; 12 bases agree with TRBD1. The CDR3 is CASSLEPGQGARETQYF. DNA for the CDR3: TGCGCCAGCAGCTTGGAACCGGGACAGGGGGCTCGGGAGACCCAGTACTTC.